These 31 T cell receptor beta chains were sequenced from one sample in a study of T cell changes during pregnancy in multiple sclerosis. TCRdb's table, derived via immunoSEQ multiplex PCR, lists solely in-frame clones and lacks some. The profile shows about 74,000 clones, over 85% of them singletons. Source: peripheral blood, taken after pregnancy. The receptors derive from a female donor in good health, enrolled as a control in a pregnancy study.

J is TRBJ2-1 and V is TRBV19; weak D call: TRBD2 (5 bases). The CDR3 extends over 13 amino acids. V was clipped by 5 bases and J by 6 bases, with 11 bases between them. Looked up from germline, CDR1 is LNHDA and CDR2 is SQIVND (reference sequence). In DNA, the CDR3 is TGTGCCAGTAGTCCCGGACTCCCCAATGAGCAGTTCTTC. As protein: CASSPGLPNEQFF.

The chain uses TRBV5-1 and TRBJ2-5, with TRBD2 matching 7 bases. Germline V gene sequence: CDR1 SGHRS, CDR2 YFSETQ. The CDR3 has 13 residues. The V and J ends lost 3 bases and 3 bases, in that order; junction bases with no gene match: 2. Here the CDR3 DNA reads TGCGCCAGCAGCTGGACTAGAAAAGAGACCCAGTACTTC. Encoded protein: CASSWTRKETQYF.

This chain links TRBV11-3 with TRBJ2-1; possibly TRBD2 for D (6 bases). The ends were cut back, 5 bases at V and 7 bases at J, with 21 bases in the middle. The CDR3 consists of 16 residues. Per germline, CDR1 SGHNT and CDR2 YENEEA. CDR3 amino acids: CASSARGVGSKNEQFF. CDR3 nucleotide sequence: TGTGCCAGCAGCGCCCGGGGAGTCGGGAGTAAAAATGAGCAGTTCTTC.

This chain links TRBV6-6 with TRBJ2-3; D perhaps matches TRBD2 (5 bases). Germline CDR1 reads MNHNY; CDR2 reads SVGAGI (reference sequence). The CDR3 has 16 amino acids. Trimming stripped 2 bases from V and 3 bases from J, with 15 bases between. The chain's CDR3 is CASSYPYSASTDTQYF. The CDR3 DNA reads TGTGCCAGCAGTTACCCCTATAGCGCATCAACAGATACGCAGTATTTT.

The chain employs TRBV6-5 and TRBJ2-3; 14 nucleotides agree with TRBD2. Germline values: CDR1 MNHEY, CDR2 SVGAGI. The V gene end was trimmed by 5 bases and the J gene end by 3 bases; junction bases not matched to a gene: 1. The CDR3 has 15 amino acids. CDR3 in DNA: TGTGCCAGCAGTGGGACTAGCGGGGGTACAGATACGCAGTATTTT. Protein: CASSGTSGGTDTQYF.

The gene calls are TRBV10-1 and TRBJ2-1; weak D call: TRBD2 (7 bases). CDR1 and CDR2 (germline): WNHNN, SYGVQD (reference sequence). The CDR3 extends over 14 amino acids. The ends were cut back, 4 bases at V and 8 bases at J, with 15 bases in the middle. This chain's CDR3 is CASSGAGRGDEQFF. The CDR3 region has the DNA TGCGCCAGCAGTGGAGCGGGGAGGGGGGATGAGCAGTTCTTC.

J is TRBJ1-5 and V is TRBV4-1; 12 bases line up with TRBD1. Losses at the gene ends were 4 bases for V and 9 bases for J; bases not matched to a gene: 10. Germline V gives CDR1 MGHRA, CDR2 YSYEKL. This CDR3 has 16 amino acids. The CDR3 protein is CASSPRDRGQDRPQHF. The CDR3 DNA reads as TGCGCCAGCAGCCCCCGGGACAGGGGGCAAGATCGGCCCCAGCATTTT.

The chain uses TRBV7-9 and TRBJ2-7; TRBD2 matches 9 bases. The germline CDR1 and CDR2 sequences are SEHNR and FQNEAQ (reference sequence). The CDR3 extends over 14 amino acids. The junction had 9 bases not matched to a gene; V was cut back by 7 bases and J by 5 bases. CDR3 residues: CASKDSGRINEQYF. The CDR3 nucleotides read TGTGCCAGCAAAGACAGCGGGAGGATCAACGAGCAGTACTTC.

This sequence joins TRBV2 and TRBJ2-7, with D possibly matching TRBD2 (6 bases). The V and J ends lost 7 bases and 9 bases respectively, with 16 bases between them. This CDR3 contains 12 residues. CDR1 and CDR2 from the germline V gene are SNHLY and FYNNEI. The CDR3 bases are TGTGCCAGCACCATCGGAGAGGAGGGGCAGTACTTC. Residues: CASTIGEEGQYF. The full variable domain, rest sourced from reference TRBV2 and TRBJ2-7, is EPEVTQTPSHQVTQMGQEVILRCVPISNHLYFYWYRQILGQKVEFLVSFYNNEISEKSEIFDDQFSVERPDGSNFTLKIRSTKLEDSAMYFCASTIGEEGQYFGPGTRLTVT.

This chain uses TRBV4-2 with TRBJ1-3, with a tentative D call TRBD1 (5 bases). From germline, CDR1 is LGHNA and CDR2 YNFKEQ. The CDR3 sequence is 17 residues long. V gave up 3 bases and J gave up 0 bases, with 15 bases separating them. CDR3 nucleotides: TGTGCCAGCAGCCACCGGGGGGGAAAGAACTCTGGAAACACCATATATTTT. Protein sequence: CASSHRGGKNSGNTIYF.

The sample holds one count of this clone. The chain recombines TRBV5-6 with TRBJ2-2; no firm D call. Germline CDR1 and CDR2: SGHDT and YYEEEE. The CDR3 is 12 residues long. V was pared by 4 bases and J by 6 bases, with 7 bases between. CDR3 amino acids: CASSRTAGELFF. Here the CDR3 DNA reads TGTGCCAGCAGCCGCACGGCCGGGGAGCTGTTTTTT.

The V and J genes are TRBV25-1 and TRBJ2-4, with D maybe TRBD1 (6 bases). Trimming took off 0 bases at V and 7 bases at J, with 13 bases between the two ends. CDR3 size: 15 residues. CDR1 is MGHDK and CDR2 is SYGVNS in the germline V gene. CDR3 sequence (DNA): TGTGCCAGCAGTGAATATGGGGGCGCCTATAACATTCAGTACTTC. Translation: CASSEYGGAYNIQYF.

This chain links TRBV5-4 with TRBJ1-2; a possible D gene is TRBD1 (5 bases). The germline V and J ends were trimmed by 1 base and 3 bases, with 16 bases remaining between them. The CDR3 is 16 residues long. Germline V gives CDR1 SGHNT, CDR2 YYREEE (reference sequence). In DNA, the CDR3 is TGTGCCAGCAGCTTGTTTTTGAGACAGTCACACTATGGCTACACCTTC. The encoded protein is CASSLFLRQSHYGYTF.

This chain uses TRBV28 with TRBJ2-1; possibly TRBD2 for D (6 bases). The CDR3 runs to 17 residues. Per the germline V gene, CDR1 is MDHEN and CDR2 is SYDVKM. Trimming pared 2 bases from V and 5 bases from J, leaving 19 bases between. The CDR3 DNA sequence: TGTGCCAGCAGTTTACCCCGGGAGACCAAAAACGACAATGAGCAGTTCTTC. Protein sequence: CASSLPRETKNDNEQFF.

The chain couples TRBV13 to TRBJ2-7; TRBD2 might be the D (5 bases). V shed 5 bases and J shed 7 bases, with 15 bases lying between them. Per germline, CDR1 PRHDT and CDR2 FYEKMQ (reference sequence). The CDR3 is 13 residues long. Written as DNA, the CDR3 is TGTGCCAGCAGCACCGGCCCCCCGGGGGAGCAGTACTTC. It codes for CASSTGPPGEQYF.

The chain joins TRBV29-1 to TRBJ1-2; D might be TRBD1 (5 bases). V lost 2 bases and J lost 5, with 15 bases in between. The CDR3 has 14 amino acids. Germline lookup yields CDR1 SQVTM and CDR2 ANQGSEA. The CDR3 DNA follows: TGCAGCGTTGAATCCACACCGTCAGGGTATGGCTACACCTTC. Protein sequence: CSVESTPSGYGYTF. Filled out from reference TRBV29-1 and TRBJ1-2, the complete variable domain reads SAVISQKPSRDICQRGTSLTIQCQVDSQVTMMFWYRQQPGQSLTLIATANQGSEATYESGFVIDKFPISRPNLTFSTLTVSNMSPEDSSIYLCSVESTPSGYGYTFGSGTRLTVV.

The chain is built from TRBV6-5 and TRBJ1-6; TRBD1 might be the D (5 bases). From germline, CDR1 is MNHEY and CDR2 SVGAGI. Trimming cost V 8 bases and J 5 bases, with 10 bases left between them. The CDR3 is made up of 13 amino acids. CDR3 coding DNA: TGTGCCAGCGGAGACAGAGATAATTCACCCCTCCACTTT. Translating gives CASGDRDNSPLHF.

The gene calls are TRBV28 and TRBJ1-6, with TRBD1 matching over 9 bases. The CDR3 covers 14 residues. The J segment lost 9 bases and the V segment lost 6 bases, leaving 6 bases of the junction unmatched. Germline CDR1 reads MDHEN; CDR2 reads SYDVKM. CDR3 nucleotide sequence: TGTGCCAGCAGGACACAGGGGGCAGGTTCACCCCTCCACTTT. It encodes CASRTQGAGSPLHF.

The CDR3 DNA sequence: TGTGCCAGCAGCGCACAGGGGGCGAAGACTGAAGCTTTCTTT. Amino acid sequence: CASSAQGAKTEAFF. The chain joins TRBV9 to TRBJ1-1, with 9 nucleotides matching TRBD1. Germline-derived CDR1 and CDR2 are SGDLS and YYNGEE. The CDR3 runs to 14 residues. The J segment lost 5 bases and the V segment lost 3 bases, leaving 5 bases of the junction unmatched.

This chain connects TRBV5-6 to TRBJ1-2, with D tentatively TRBD1 (5 bases). The ends were cut back, 0 bases at V and 8 bases at J, with 11 bases in the middle. This CDR3 is 13 amino acids long. The germline CDR1 and CDR2 sequences are SGHDT and YYEEEE. CDR3 nucleotide sequence: TGTGCCAGCAGCTTGGCCGCGGGGCTGGGCTACACCTTC. Translation gives CASSLAAGLGYTF.

The chain uses TRBV21-1 and TRBJ1-1. TRBV21-1 constitutes a pseudogene. The CDR3 is made up of 15 amino acids. The CDR3 bases are TGTGCCAAATTTCGGAGGAGGTTCATGAACACTGAAGCTTTCTTT. Its protein is CAKFRRRFMNTEAFF.

V gene TRBV5-1 combines with J gene TRBJ1-1, with D possibly TRBD1 on 6 matching bases. V shed 0 bases and J shed 0 bases, with 12 bases lying between them. This CDR3 is built from 16 residues. The germline V gene has CDR1 SGHRS and CDR2 YFSETQ. DNA for the CDR3: TGCGCCAGCAGCTTGGAGTGGGGGGGCATGAACACTGAAGCTTTCTTT. Protein sequence: CASSLEWGGMNTEAFF.

The chain recombines TRBV6-5 with TRBJ1-2; the match to TRBD1 covers 10 bases. CDR1 and CDR2 (germline): MNHEY, SVGAGI. J lost 4 bases, V lost 6 bases, and 8 bases had no gene match. CDR3 length equals 15 residues. CDR3 in amino acids: CASSYGGQGGYGYTF. CDR3 DNA sequence: TGTGCCAGCAGCTACGGCGGACAGGGGGGCTATGGCTACACCTTC.

This clone was recorded only once. The chain employs TRBV6-5 and TRBJ1-1; no firm D call. With 0 bases removed from V and 6 bases from J, the gap between germline ends came to 11 bases. The CDR3 runs to 14 residues. CDR1 and CDR2 from the germline V gene are MNHEY and SVGAGI. CDR3 nucleotides: TGTGCCAGCAGTTACTCGATGAGGGCCGCTGAAGCTTTCTTT. This sequence encodes CASSYSMRAAEAFF.

This chain links TRBV19 with TRBJ2-5; tentatively, D is TRBD1 (5 bases). The CDR3 is made up of 15 amino acids. Germline CDR1 and CDR2: LNHDA and SQIVND (reference sequence). V dropped 1 base and J dropped 5 bases, with 14 bases sitting between them. CDR3 coding DNA: TGTGCCAGTAGTATAGTGGCAGGGCCCCAGGAGACCCAGTACTTC. Its translation is CASSIVAGPQETQYF.

The chain uses TRBV19 and TRBJ1-6, with TRBD1 as a possible D gene (6 bases). In germline, CDR1 is LNHDA, CDR2 SQIVND (reference sequence). This CDR3 has 14 amino acids. Between the trimmed V and J ends, which lost 7 bases and 6 bases, there was a span of 13 bases. The CDR3 DNA reads TGTGCCAGTATGGGCAGGGGATTTAATTCACCCCTCCACTTT. This gives the protein CASMGRGFNSPLHF.

V and J are TRBV14 and TRBJ2-5; TRBD1 aligns across 9 bases. The CDR3 runs 14 residues. V lost 1 base and J lost 4; bases outside the gene matches: 1. Per the germline V gene, CDR1 is SGHDN and CDR2 is FVKESK. CDR3 nucleotide sequence: TGTGCCAGCAGCCAAGGGACAGGGGCAGAGACCCAGTACTTC. Translated, it gives CASSQGTGAETQYF.

The J gene is TRBJ1-2, the V gene TRBV5-6, with a weak D call TRBD1 (5 bases). Germline V gene sequence: CDR1 SGHDT, CDR2 YYEEEE. The V gene lost 3 bases and the J gene lost 3 bases, with 18 bases spanning the gap. This CDR3 region has 16 residues. CDR3 amino acids: CASSWRASGVDYGYTF. DNA for the CDR3: TGTGCCAGCAGCTGGAGGGCGTCGGGGGTAGACTATGGCTACACCTTC.

The gene calls are TRBV28 and TRBJ1-1; a weak D match, TRBD1 (6 bases). The ends were cut back, 6 bases at V and 6 bases at J, with 17 bases in the middle. There are 14 residues in the CDR3. CDR1 is MDHEN, CDR2 SYDVKM, per germline. This chain's CDR3 is CASSQEQGSAEAFF. CDR3 DNA sequence: TGTGCCAGCAGCCAAGAACAGGGATCCGCTGAAGCTTTCTTT. Supplemented by reference TRBV28 and TRBJ1-1, the full variable domain reads DVKVTQSSRYLVKRTGEKVFLECVQDMDHENMFWYRQDPGLGLRLIYFSYDVKMKEKGDIPEGYSVSREKKERFSLILESASTNQTSMYLCASSQEQGSAEAFFGQGTRLTVV.

This chain uses TRBV10-3 with TRBJ2-5; TRBD2 matches 7 bases. Germline CDR1 and CDR2: ENHRY and SYGVKD. Trimming removed 4 bases from V and 4 bases from J; junction bases left unmatched: 3. This CDR3 has 13 residues. CDR3 protein: CAISGGGLETQYF. The CDR3 DNA reads as TGTGCCATCAGTGGGGGGGGACTAGAGACCCAGTACTTC.

The chain recombines TRBV29-1 with TRBJ2-3, with TRBD1 matching 7 bases. With 6 bases clipped from V and 2 bases from J, the junction kept 5 bases outside the gene matches. Germline V gives CDR1 SQVTM, CDR2 ANQGSEA. The CDR3 is 13 residues long. CDR3: CSVGTVVTDTQYF. The CDR3, as DNA: TGCAGCGTGGGGACAGTGGTCACAGATACGCAGTATTTT.